Each of the 23 T cell receptor beta chains below was sequenced from the same sample in a study of patients and donors after allogeneic stem cell transplantation. TCRdb passed the RT-PCR reads through MiXCR, listing each CDR3 protein once. Of under 95,000 distinct CDR3 sequences in the sample, just under 5% were seen once. Sequencing used blood, either unsorted or a sorted T cell fraction (not recorded which). All receptors come from a human donor who was either an allogeneic HSCT recipient or a stem cell or donor lymphocyte infusion donor (not recorded which). It is not recorded whose cells these are; they may come from a transplant donor.

The sample holds many counts of this clonotype. V is TRBV7-8 and J is TRBJ1-5, with D uncertain. V gave up 5 bases and J gave up 0 bases, with 14 bases separating them. CDR1 and CDR2 (germline): SGHVS, FQNEAQ. The CDR3 is 16 residues long. The chain's CDR3 is CASSLLLQYSNQPQHF. DNA for the CDR3: TGTGCCAGCAGCCTCCTGCTGCAGTATAGCAATCAGCCCCAGCATTTT.

In its sample, this clonotype was seen many times. The V call is TRBV2, the J call TRBJ1-2; D possibly corresponds to TRBD1 (6 bases). V was shortened by 6 bases and J by 2 bases, with 22 bases between the two germline ends. Germline CDR1 reads SNHLY; CDR2 reads FYNNEI. The CDR3 totals 17 residues. Here the CDR3 reads CASSDRRDNRNNYGYTF. The CDR3 coding sequence is TGTGCCAGCAGCGACCGAAGGGACAACCGAAACAACTATGGCTACACCTTC.

At least ten counts were recorded for this clonotype. The chain is built from TRBV19 and TRBJ1-1; maybe TRBD1 (6 bases). The V and J ends lost 4 bases and 0 bases respectively, with 6 bases between them. CDR3 length: 13 residues. Germline assignment: CDR1 LNHDA and CDR2 SQIVND (reference sequence). The CDR3 here is CASSRTVNTEAFF. In DNA form, the CDR3 reads TGTGCCAGTAGTAGGACAGTGAACACTGAAGCTTTCTTT.

This clonotype was recorded many times. The J gene is TRBJ2-1, the V gene TRBV30; maybe TRBD2 (6 bases). V gave up 4 bases and J gave up 4 bases, with 14 bases separating them. CDR1 and CDR2 from the germline V gene are GTSNPN and SVGIG (reference sequence). The CDR3 covers 14 residues. The CDR3 DNA sequence: TGTGCCTGGACCATTCAGGAGGGGTACAATGAGCAGTTCTTC. Residues: CAWTIQEGYNEQFF. Full variable domain (missing parts from reference TRBV30 and TRBJ2-1): SQTIHQWPATLVQPVGSPLSLECTVEGTSNPNLYWYRQAAGRGLQLLFYSVGIGQISSEVPQNLSASRPQDRQFILSSKKLLLSDSGFYLCAWTIQEGYNEQFFGPGTRLTVL.

This clonotype was seen many times. J is TRBJ2-2 and V is TRBV20-1, with 16 bases identical to TRBD2. Germline CDR1 reads DFQATT; CDR2 reads SNEGSKA (reference sequence). The J segment lost 2 bases and the V segment lost 2 bases, leaving 11 bases of the junction unmatched. The CDR3 has 20 residues. CDR3 nucleotides: TGCAGTGCTAGACTAATGATGGGACTAGCGGGGGGGGTAAACACCGGGGAGCTGTTTTTT. Protein sequence: CSARLMMGLAGGVNTGELFF.

This clonotype was observed a few times. This sequence joins TRBV27 and TRBJ2-2; TRBD2 matches 9 bases. V lost 2 bases and J lost 4; bases outside the gene matches: 5. CDR3 size: 16 residues. Germline assignment: CDR1 MNHEY and CDR2 SMNVEV (reference sequence). CDR3 in amino acids: CASSLAGGLSTGELFF. The CDR3 DNA sequence: TGTGCCAGCAGTTTAGCGGGGGGGCTGAGCACCGGGGAGCTGTTTTTT.

The chain uses TRBV18 and TRBJ2-5; no firm D call. The CDR3 sequence is 13 residues long. Germline values: CDR1 KGHSH, CDR2 LQKENI. V was shortened by 6 bases and J by 2 bases, with 10 bases between the two germline ends. The CDR3 nucleotides read TGTGCCAGCTCCCTGAGGCGACAAGAGACCCAGTACTTC. It is translated as CASSLRRQETQYF. Full variable domain (outside the CDR3, taken from reference TRBV18 and TRBJ2-5): NAGVMQNPRHLVRRRGQEARLRCSPMKGHSHVYWYRQLPEEGLKFMVYLQKENIIDESGMPKERFSAEFPKEGPSILRIQQVVRGDSAAYFCASSLRRQETQYFGPGTRLLVL.

There are many counts of this clonotype. V usage is TRBV5-1 and J usage is TRBJ2-3; D not resolved. V lost 2 bases and J lost 6, with 10 bases in between. The CDR3 sequence is 13 residues long. Germline-derived CDR1 and CDR2 are SGHRS and YFSETQ. The CDR3 here is CASSFDQGDTQYF. CDR3 DNA sequence: TGCGCCAGCAGCTTTGACCAAGGGGATACGCAGTATTTT.

This clonotype was counted between two and nine times. The rearrangement uses TRBV5-6 and TRBJ2-3; no clear D gene. This CDR3 has 14 residues. Germline loops: CDR1 SGHDT, CDR2 YYEEEE. The germline V and J ends were trimmed by 4 bases and 8 bases, with 17 bases remaining between them. The DNA for the CDR3 is TGTGCCAGCAGCCCAATCGTGGTAGGTGGTACGCAGTATTTT. The encoded protein is CASSPIVVGGTQYF.

This clonotype was seen ten or more times. V gene TRBV20-1 combines with J gene TRBJ1-6; D gene ambiguous. CDR1 DFQATT and CDR2 SNEGSKA come from the germline V gene (reference sequence). The V and J ends lost 5 bases and 6 bases respectively, with 17 bases between them. The CDR3 contains 15 residues. CDR3 in DNA: TGCAGTGCTCCGCTTATGGGAATGGGTAATTCACCCCTCCACTTT. This gives the protein CSAPLMGMGNSPLHF.

J is TRBJ1-1 and V is TRBV7-2; D unresolved. CDR1 and CDR2 (germline): SGHTA, FQGNSA. There are 15 residues in the CDR3. V gave up 6 bases and J gave up 2 bases, with 16 bases separating them. Here the CDR3 reads CASRTQTGGNTEAFF. The CDR3 DNA is TGTGCCAGCAGAACCCAGACGGGCGGAAACACTGAAGCTTTCTTT. Variable domain in full (rest from reference TRBV7-2 and TRBJ1-1): GAGVSQSPSNKVTEKGKDVELRCDPISGHTALYWYRQSLGQGLEFLIYFQGNSAPDKSGLPSDRFSAERTGGSVSTLTIQRTQQEDSAVYLCASRTQTGGNTEAFFGQGTRLTVV.

This clonotype was observed many times. The gene calls are TRBV12-3 or TRBV12-4 and TRBJ2-3; possible D gene TRBD2, 6 bases. CDR3 length equals 18 residues. V lost 3 bases and J 0 bases, leaving 19 bases between the germline ends. Here the CDR3 reads CASSLALAPALSTDTQYF. DNA of the CDR3: TGTGCCAGCAGTTTGGCGCTAGCGCCTGCGTTGAGCACAGATACGCAGTATTTT.

V usage is TRBV20-1 and J usage is TRBJ1-5, with 9 bases fitting TRBD1. The germline V gene has CDR1 DFQATT and CDR2 SNEGSKA (reference sequence). The ends lost 3 bases at V and 6 bases at J; junction bases unmatched: 6. CDR3 size: 14 residues. The CDR3 DNA reads TGCAGTGCTAGGGACAGGGGTAATTCTCAGCCCCAGCATTTT. Its translation is CSARDRGNSQPQHF.

This clonotype was seen repeatedly, ten times or more. V is TRBV9 and J is TRBJ2-3, with 8 bases lining up with TRBD1. V dropped 2 bases and J dropped 0; count of bases not matched to a gene: 2. From germline, CDR1 is SGDLS and CDR2 YYNGEE. CDR3 length: 15 amino acids. The CDR3 DNA reads TGTGCCAGCAGCGTTAGGACAGGGAGCACAGATACGCAGTATTTT. Protein: CASSVRTGSTDTQYF. The full variable domain, in which reference TRBV9 and TRBJ2-3 provide the parts outside the CDR3, is DSGVTQTPKHLITATGQRVTLRCSPRSGDLSVYWYQQSLDQGLQFLIQYYNGEERAKGNILERFSAQQFPDLHSELNLSSLELGDSALYFCASSVRTGSTDTQYFGPGTRLTVL.

This clonotype was detected ten times or more. This rearrangement joins TRBV7-9 to TRBJ2-7; 11 bases match TRBD2. V was pared by 5 bases and J by 7 bases, with 4 bases of the junction left unmatched. The CDR3 runs 13 residues. The germline V gene has CDR1 SEHNR and CDR2 FQNEAQ (reference sequence). Written as DNA, the CDR3 is TGTGCCAGCAGCACTAGCGGGAGCGCGGAGCAGTACTTC. It specifies CASSTSGSAEQYF.

This clonotype showed up just once. The J gene is TRBJ2-7, the V gene TRBV2, with D maybe TRBD2 (5 bases). Per germline, CDR1 SNHLY and CDR2 FYNNEI. The CDR3 loop spans 12 amino acids. Trimming cost V 5 bases and J 7 bases, with 12 bases left between them. As DNA, the CDR3 is TGTGCCAGCAGTCGCGGACGAGGGGAGCAGTACTTC. This translates into CASSRGRGEQYF.

This clonotype was seen ten or more times. The chain recombines TRBV19 with TRBJ1-5; no firm D call. The CDR3 consists of 14 residues. V was clipped by 7 bases and J by 0 bases, with 10 bases between them. CDR1 LNHDA and CDR2 SQIVND come from the germline V gene (reference sequence). The CDR3 region is CASKQTLSNQPQHF. The CDR3 DNA reads TGTGCCAGTAAACAGACCCTTAGCAATCAGCCCCAGCATTTT.

In its sample, this clonotype was seen many times. The chain is built from TRBV12-3 or TRBV12-4 and TRBJ2-5, with D perhaps TRBD1 or TRBD2 (5 bases each). CDR3 length: 18 amino acids. V shed 3 bases and J shed 0 bases, with 20 bases lying between them. CDR3 sequence: CASSFGPGWGRDQETQYF. The CDR3 nucleotides read TGTGCCAGCAGTTTTGGGCCCGGATGGGGGAGAGACCAAGAGACCCAGTACTTC.

In the case of this clonotype: Germline and junction disagree at one end, which may indicate a read error. J is TRBJ2-5 and V is TRBV9; D unresolved. The CDR3 is 13 amino acids. From germline, CDR1 is SGDLS and CDR2 YYNGEE. The CDR3 region has the DNA TGTGCCAGCAGCGTAGAGCCGGGTGAGACCCAGTGCTTC. Translation: CASSVEPGETQCF.

This clonotype showed up many times. This chain connects TRBV20-1 to TRBJ2-5, with 7 bases identical to TRBD2. The CDR3 is 15 residues long. Germline V lookup: CDR1 DFQATT, CDR2 SNEGSKA (reference sequence). With V trimmed by 0 bases and J by 7 bases, 11 bases remained unmatched. The DNA of the CDR3 is TGCAGTGCTAGAGATGGAAGGGACCCGGGGGGGACCCAGTACTTC. This gives the protein CSARDGRDPGGTQYF.

This clonotype was counted many times. This chain links TRBV25-1 with TRBJ2-1; 14 bases line up with TRBD2. This CDR3 comprises 15 residues. CDR1 is MGHDK, CDR2 SYGVNS, per germline. The J segment lost 9 bases and the V segment lost 5 bases, leaving 6 bases of the junction unmatched. DNA of the CDR3: TGTGCCAGCAGTCTCCCCGGGACTAGCGGGAGTGAGCAGTTCTTC. Translating gives CASSLPGTSGSEQFF.

This clonotype was observed a few times. The chain employs TRBV4-2 and TRBJ1-3, with a tentative D call TRBD1 (6 bases). Trimming took off 1 base at V and 2 bases at J, with 12 bases between the two ends. Germline V gene sequence: CDR1 LGHNA, CDR2 YNFKEQ. CDR3 length: 16 residues. CDR3: CASSQGTRGAGNTIYF. CDR3 bases: TGTGCCAGCAGCCAAGGGACAAGGGGGGCTGGAAACACCATATATTTT.

The chain couples TRBV20-1 to TRBJ1-5; 7 bases line up with TRBD1. Trimming cost V 0 bases and J 0 bases; bases outside gene matches: 8. Per the germline V gene, CDR1 is DFQATT and CDR2 is SNEGSKA (reference sequence). This CDR3 is built from 17 residues. The CDR3 protein is CSARENTGTASNQPQHF. The CDR3 DNA sequence: TGCAGTGCTAGAGAAAATACAGGGACAGCTAGCAATCAGCCCCAGCATTTT.